What follows are 26 T cell receptor beta chains derived from one specimen sequenced in a study of metastatic and nonmetastatic thyroid tumors. No patient received treatment before thyroid surgery. TCRdb reprocessed the PCR reads using MiXCR. The table has approximately 38,000 clones, around 16% seen once. Sample: blood. All receptors derive from a female donor with papillary thyroid cancer or a benign thyroid nodule (not recorded which). Some clones in this sample may be carry-over from other donors' samples.

The chain recombines TRBV12-3 or TRBV12-4 with TRBJ1-4; D is ambiguous. The CDR3 has 13 amino acids. V gave up 6 bases and J gave up 8 bases, with 13 bases separating them. CDR3 sequence reads: CASRPGEQEKLFF. The DNA for the CDR3 is TGTGCCAGCAGGCCCGGGGAGCAGGAAAAACTGTTTTTT.

This clone was recorded many times. The DNA for the CDR3 is TGCAGTGCTAGCCCGGGAACGGCTGAAGCTTTCTTT. Translation: CSASPGTAEAFF. The chain couples TRBV20-1 to TRBJ1-1; D is unclear. This CDR3 spans 12 amino acids. V was pared by 3 bases and J by 6 bases, with 11 bases between. Germline assignment: CDR1 DFQATT and CDR2 SNEGSKA (reference sequence).

In its sample, this clone was seen many times. The gene calls are TRBV24-1 and TRBJ2-5; 9 nucleotides line up with TRBD1. V shed 11 bases, J shed 1 base, and the junction held 7 bases outside the gene matches. Germline CDR1 KGHDR, CDR2 SFDVKD. The CDR3 runs 14 residues. In nucleotides, the CDR3 is TGTGCCATCAGGACAGGGGCGACCCAAGAGACCCAGTACTTC. Translation gives CAIRTGATQETQYF.

This clone has at least ten counts. The chain has TRBV7-6 and TRBJ1-3, with TRBD1 matching over 7 bases. Trimming took 1 base from V and 3 from J; bases not matched to a gene: 9. Germline V CDR1 and CDR2: SGHVS, FNYEAQ. The CDR3 totals 17 residues. CDR3: CASSLEISGGVGNTIYF. The CDR3, as DNA: TGTGCCAGCAGCTTAGAGATTTCAGGGGGGGTTGGAAACACCATATATTTT. The variable domain in full, completed from reference TRBV7-6 and TRBJ1-3, reads GAGVSQSPRYKVTKRGQDVALRCDPISGHVSLYWYRQALGQGPEFLTYFNYEAQQDKSGLPNDRFSAERPEGSISTLTIQRTEQRDSAMYRCASSLEISGGVGNTIYFGEGSWLTVV.

With regard to this clone: Without the conserved terminal phenylalanine or tryptophan, this CDR3 likely stems from a read error. The J gene is TRBJ2-7, the V gene TRBV11-2; D might be TRBD1 (6 bases). CDR3 length equals 15 residues. The germline V gene encodes CDR1 SGHAT and CDR2 FQNNGV. The V end lost 0 bases, the J end lost 3 bases, and 12 bases lay between the germline ends. The CDR3, as DNA: TGTGCCAGCAGCTTAGACAGGGGTTCTGGCTACGAGCAGTACCTC. Its translation: CASSLDRGSGYEQYL.

This clone was counted at least ten times. One end of the junction does not line up with germline, which may come from a read error. The rearrangement joins TRBV7-2 to TRBJ2-3; D ambiguous. This CDR3 region has 13 residues. Germline V gene data show CDR1 as SGHTA and CDR2 as FQGNSA. As DNA, the CDR3 is TGTGCCAGCAGCTTAGCTACTGGCGCAGGAAGTAGTTTT. This sequence encodes CASSLATGAGSSF. The variable domain in full, with the rest retrieved from reference TRBV7-2 and TRBJ2-3, is GAGVSQSPSNKVTEKGKDVELRCDPISGHTALYWYRQSLGQGLEFLIYFQGNSAPDKSGLPSDRFSAERTGGSVSTLTIQRTQQEDSAVYLCASSLATGAGSSFGPGTRLTVL.

This clone was seen ten or more times. This chain uses TRBV6-1 with TRBJ2-1; D not certain. V shed 2 bases and J shed 4 bases, with 6 bases lying between them. From germline, CDR1 is MNHNS and CDR2 SASEGT. The CDR3 has 13 amino acids. DNA of the CDR3: TGTGCCAGCAGTGAACAGGCGTACAATGAGCAGTTCTTC. The encoded protein is CASSEQAYNEQFF.

This clone was observed many times. The CDR3 bases are TGTGCCAGCAGCTTAGATGTAGCGGGGGGGCCAAAAGATGAGCAGTTCTTC. Translating gives CASSLDVAGGPKDEQFF. The chain employs TRBV11-2 and TRBJ2-1; 11 nucleotides line up with TRBD2. Germline V gives CDR1 SGHAT, CDR2 FQNNGV. The CDR3 has 17 residues. V gave up 0 bases and J gave up 8 bases; unmatched junction bases: 9.

This clone was seen ten or more times. V and J are TRBV6-1 and TRBJ1-4, with D unresolved. This CDR3 spans 16 amino acids. Trimming shortened V by 6 bases and J by 4 bases, and 18 bases separated the two germline ends. CDR1 MNHNS and CDR2 SASEGT come from the germline V gene. The CDR3 region has the DNA TGTGCCAGCAGCGACGTGGCTGCGGCTTATAATGAAAAACTGTTTTTT. Its protein is CASSDVAAAYNEKLFF.

This clone was recorded many times. V is TRBV5-1 and J is TRBJ2-7; D is undetermined. The V end was cut by 4 bases, the J end by 4 bases, with 12 bases between. The CDR3 sequence is 13 residues long. Germline CDR1 SGHRS, CDR2 YFSETQ. This CDR3 is CASSPMWGYEQYF. In nucleotides, the CDR3 is TGCGCCAGCAGCCCAATGTGGGGATACGAGCAGTACTTC.

This clone was detected once. The rearrangement uses TRBV30 and TRBJ1-2; tentative D call: TRBD1 (5 bases). V gave up 3 bases and J gave up 0 bases, with 8 bases separating them. Per germline, CDR1 GTSNPN and CDR2 SVGIG (reference sequence). The CDR3 spans 13 residues. The DNA for the CDR3 is TGTGCCTGGAGGGGGGAGACTAACTATGGCTACACCTTC. This gives the protein CAWRGETNYGYTF.

Only a few counts were recorded for this clone. The chain has TRBV19 and TRBJ2-7; possible D gene TRBD1, 6 bases. Trimming cost V 7 bases and J 5 bases, with 18 bases left between them. The CDR3 covers 14 residues. CDR1 and CDR2 (germline): LNHDA, SQIVND (reference sequence). The CDR3 here is CASNPPDRPHEQYF. The DNA for the CDR3 is TGTGCCAGTAACCCCCCCGACAGGCCCCACGAGCAGTACTTC. The variable domain in full, with the rest retrieved from reference TRBV19 and TRBJ2-7, is DGGITQSPKYLFRKEGQNVTLSCEQNLNHDAMYWYRQDPGQGLRLIYYSQIVNDFQKGDIAEGYSVSREKKESFPLTVTSAQKNPTAFYLCASNPPDRPHEQYFGPGTRLTVT.

This clone is deemed medium-sized. The J gene is TRBJ2-7, the V gene TRBV12-3 or TRBV12-4; D could derive from TRBD1 or TRBD2 (5 bases each). The CDR3 contains 13 residues. V lost 5 bases to trimming and J lost 6 bases, with 14 bases between them. CDR3 loop: CASSATEGIEQYF. CDR3 coding DNA: TGTGCCAGCAGTGCTACAGAGGGGATCGAGCAGTACTTC.

This clone was seen many times. This chain joins TRBV7-9 and TRBJ2-5; TRBD2 matches at 7 bases. This CDR3 has 15 amino acids. Germline V gene sequence: CDR1 SEHNR, CDR2 FQNEAQ (reference sequence). With 5 bases clipped from V and 4 bases from J, the junction kept 10 bases outside the gene matches. CDR3 region: CASSLPRLALETQYF. The CDR3, as DNA: TGTGCCAGCAGCCTACCCCGACTAGCATTAGAGACCCAGTACTTC.

The CDR3: CASSPPSAKVREQYF. The CDR3 DNA is TGTGCCAGCTCACCCCCTTCCGCGAAGGTGCGCGAGCAGTACTTC. The J gene is TRBJ2-7, the V gene TRBV18, with D unclear. The CDR3 runs to 15 residues. V was cut by 3 bases and J by 6 bases, with 18 bases left in between. Germline V lookup: CDR1 KGHSH, CDR2 LQKENI.

Concerning this clone itself: Just one base apart from a much larger clone, this may be a read error. The sample has other DNA sequences that encode this CDR3 too. V and J are TRBV5-4 and TRBJ2-5; TRBD2 agrees at 10 bases. With 2 bases clipped from V and 3 bases from J, the junction kept 7 bases outside the gene matches. There are 16 residues in the CDR3. Germline-derived CDR1 and CDR2 are SGHNT and YYREEE (reference sequence). The CDR3 sequence: CASSLGGLAGEETQYF. The CDR3 nucleotides read TGTGCCAGCAGCTTAGGAGGTCTAGCGGGGGAAGAGACCCAGTACTTC.

This clone showed up many times. The rearrangement joins TRBV13 to TRBJ1-1; D may be TRBD1 (6 bases). Trimming removed 5 bases from V and 1 base from J, with 11 bases in between. The CDR3 length is 14 residues. Germline CDR1 reads PRHDT; CDR2 reads FYEKMQ (reference sequence). For the CDR3, the DNA is TGTGCCAGCAGCAACCAGGGACAGAACACTGAAGCTTTCTTT. This codes for CASSNQGQNTEAFF.

This clone was found many times. A read error may be the cause here, since a much bigger clone is one base away. The V gene is TRBV19, the J gene TRBJ2-1; the match to TRBD2 covers 16 bases. Germline V gene sequence: CDR1 LNHDA, CDR2 SQIVND (reference sequence). Trimming cost V 5 bases and J 9 bases; bases outside gene matches: 4. The CDR3 spans 15 residues. The CDR3 DNA is TGTGCCAGTAGTGGGGGACTAGCGGGGGGGACTGAGCAGTTCTTC. This encodes CASSGGLAGGTEQFF. The entire variable domain, with the rest obtained from reference TRBV19 and TRBJ2-1, is as follows: DGGITQSPKYLFRKEGQNVTLSCEQNLNHDAMYWYRQDPGQGLRLIYYSQIVNDFQKGDIAEGYSVSREKKESFPLTVTSAQKNPTAFYLCASSGGLAGGTEQFFGPGTRLTVL.

This clone has ten or more counts. The chain has TRBV27 and TRBJ2-2; the D is unclear. Trimming pared 3 bases from V and 4 bases from J, leaving 15 bases between. Germline values: CDR1 MNHEY, CDR2 SMNVEV (reference sequence). The CDR3 is 16 amino acids. The CDR3 sequence is CASSFGLEGITGELFF. DNA of the CDR3: TGTGCCAGCAGTTTTGGTCTTGAAGGGATCACCGGGGAGCTGTTTTTT.

J is TRBJ2-1 and V is TRBV20-1, with 7 bases identical to TRBD2. The germline V gene encodes CDR1 DFQATT and CDR2 SNEGSKA (reference sequence). This CDR3 is built from 13 residues. The CDR3: CRIPGTTGNEQFF. Here the CDR3 DNA reads TGCAGGATACCCGGGACTACCGGAAATGAGCAGTTCTTC.

A few counts support this clone. A read error is possible here, since a much larger clone lies one base away. V usage is TRBV6-5 and J usage is TRBJ2-3, with 14 bases fitting TRBD2. Germline loops: CDR1 MNHEY, CDR2 SVGAGI. The CDR3 has 16 amino acids. CDR3 DNA: TGTGCCAGCAGTTATCCCGGGACTAGCGGGGGAGATACCCAGTATTTT. Translated: CASSYPGTSGGDTQYF.

The chain uses TRBV7-2 and TRBJ1-3, with D hard to call. The V end was cut by 3 bases, the J end by 4 bases, with 10 bases between. Germline loops: CDR1 SGHTA, CDR2 FQGNSA. CDR3 length equals 14 residues. CDR3 residues: CASSFQAGGNTIYF. In DNA, the CDR3 is TGTGCCAGCAGCTTTCAGGCGGGAGGAAACACCATATATTTT.

There are many counts of this clone. The chain combines TRBV11-2 with TRBJ1-2, with unresolved D. The CDR3 covers 14 residues. Germline loops: CDR1 SGHAT, CDR2 FQNNGV. V dropped 0 bases and J dropped 3 bases, with 8 bases sitting between them. CDR3 sequence reads: CASSLEVGYYGYTF. The CDR3 DNA reads TGTGCCAGCAGCTTAGAGGTGGGGTACTATGGCTACACCTTC.

A remark on this clone: A clone one base away is much larger, so this may be a read error. This specimen includes other DNA sequences encoding the same CDR3. This sequence joins TRBV5-1 and TRBJ2-7, with TRBD2 as a possible D gene (7 bases). The ends were cut back, 0 bases at V and 10 bases at J, with 14 bases in the middle. Germline values: CDR1 SGHRS, CDR2 YFSETQ. This CDR3 has 13 residues. The CDR3 nucleotides are TGCGCCAGCAGCTTGGCCGGGGGGCTCGAACAGTACTTC. Its translation: CASSLAGGLEQYF.

The chain uses TRBV11-3 and TRBJ2-7; D uncertain. V dropped 5 bases and J dropped 7 bases, with 18 bases sitting between them. This CDR3 has 14 amino acids. Germline loops: CDR1 SGHNT, CDR2 YENEEA. CDR3 coding DNA: TGTGCCAGCAGCCCCTATTCGGACCCCTGGGAGCAGTACTTC. Protein product: CASSPYSDPWEQYF. Full variable domain (outside the CDR3, taken from reference TRBV11-3 and TRBJ2-7): EAGVVQSPRYKIIEKKQPVAFWCNPISGHNTLYWYLQNLGQGPELLIRYENEEAVDDSQLPKDRFSAERLKGVDSTLKIQPAELGDSAVYLCASSPYSDPWEQYFGPGTRLTVT.

Many counts were recorded for this clone. The V call is TRBV2, the J call TRBJ1-5, with a tentative D call TRBD1 (5 bases). From germline, CDR1 is SNHLY and CDR2 FYNNEI. Trimming removed 6 bases at V and 0 bases at J, with 9 bases between. The length of the CDR3 is 14 residues. The CDR3 nucleotides read TGTGCCAGCAGGGTAGACAGTAGCAATCAGCCCCAGCATTTT. It is translated as CASRVDSSNQPQHF.